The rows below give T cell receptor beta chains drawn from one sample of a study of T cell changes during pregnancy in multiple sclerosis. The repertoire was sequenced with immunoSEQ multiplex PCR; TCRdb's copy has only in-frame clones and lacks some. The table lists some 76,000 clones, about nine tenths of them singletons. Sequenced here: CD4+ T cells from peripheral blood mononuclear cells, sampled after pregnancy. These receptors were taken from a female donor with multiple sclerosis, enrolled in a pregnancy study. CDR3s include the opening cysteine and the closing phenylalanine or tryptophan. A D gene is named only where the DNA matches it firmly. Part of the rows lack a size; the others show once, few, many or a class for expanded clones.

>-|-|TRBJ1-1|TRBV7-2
CASSSPGRREAFF
TGTGCCAGCAGCTCCCCAGGGAGGAGGGAAGCTTTCTTT
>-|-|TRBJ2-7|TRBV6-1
CASSDLNRLSYEQYF
TGTGCCAGCAGTGATTTGAACCGTCTATCCTACGAGCAGTACTTC
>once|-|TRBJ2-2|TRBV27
CASSRVRLGELFF
TGTGCCAGCAGTCGCGTGCGACTGGGGGAGCTGTTTTTT
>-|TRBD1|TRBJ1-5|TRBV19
CASRWTQGAGQPQHF
TGTGCCAGTAGATGGACCCAGGGGGCGGGTCAGCCCCAGCATTTT
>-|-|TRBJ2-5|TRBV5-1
CASSGGTGKETQYF
TGCGCCAGCAGTGGGGGGACCGGGAAAGAGACCCAGTACTTC
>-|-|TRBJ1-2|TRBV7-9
CASSLEGNYGYTF
TGTGCCAGCAGCTTGGAGGGAAACTATGGCTACACCTTC
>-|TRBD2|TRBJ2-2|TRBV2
CASSGFSGRAPGELFF
TGTGCCAGCAGTGGTTTTAGCGGGAGGGCCCCCGGGGAGCTGTTTTTT
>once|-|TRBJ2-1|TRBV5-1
CASRESGSSYNEQFF
TGCGCCAGCAGGGAAAGCGGCAGCTCCTACAATGAGCAGTTCTTC
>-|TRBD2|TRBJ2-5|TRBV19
CAVGLAMGETQYF
TGTGCTGTCGGACTAGCCATGGGGGAGACCCAGTACTTC
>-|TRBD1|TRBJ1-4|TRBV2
CASSETARGSEKLFF
TGTGCCAGCAGTGAAACAGCCAGGGGGTCTGAAAAACTGTTTTTT
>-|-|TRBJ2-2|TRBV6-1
CATGDRELFF
TGTGCCACAGGGGACCGGGAGCTGTTTTTT
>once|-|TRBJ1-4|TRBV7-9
CASSLALGGEEKLFF
TGTGCCAGCAGCTTAGCGCTGGGAGGAGAGGAAAAACTGTTTTTT
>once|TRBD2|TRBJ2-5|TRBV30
CAWSVLGGAGETQYF
TGTGCCTGGAGTGTACTCGGGGGGGCCGGTGAGACCCAGTACTTC
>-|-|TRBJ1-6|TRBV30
CAWSVGADSPLHF
TGTGCCTGGAGTGTCGGAGCAGATTCACCCCTCCACTTT
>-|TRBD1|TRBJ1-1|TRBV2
CASRGQGSEAFF
TGTGCCAGCAGGGGACAGGGATCTGAAGCTTTCTTT
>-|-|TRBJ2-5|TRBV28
CASSFRSRETQYF
TGTGCCAGCAGTTTTAGGTCGCGGGAGACCCAGTACTTC
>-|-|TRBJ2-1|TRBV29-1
CSVEGALASHNEQFF
TGCAGCGTTGAAGGTGCCCTAGCGAGCCACAATGAGCAGTTCTTC
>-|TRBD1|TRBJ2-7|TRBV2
CASRRDRGVYEQYF
TGTGCCAGCAGGCGGGACAGGGGAGTATACGAGCAGTACTTC
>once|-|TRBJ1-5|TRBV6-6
CASSYSGQFNQPQHF
TGTGCCAGCAGTTACTCCGGACAGTTCAATCAGCCCCAGCATTTT
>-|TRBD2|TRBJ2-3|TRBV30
CAWYLGGTSTDTQYF
TGTGCCTGGTACCTCGGGGGGACTAGCACAGATACGCAGTATTTT
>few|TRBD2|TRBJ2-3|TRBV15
CATSGGWRGDSDTQYF
TGTGCCACCAGCGGGGGTTGGCGGGGGGACTCGGATACGCAGTATTTT
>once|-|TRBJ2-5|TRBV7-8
CASSRGWEETQYF
TGTGCCAGCAGCCGGGGTTGGGAAGAGACCCAGTACTTC
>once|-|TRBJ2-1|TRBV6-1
CASSDGGYSYNEQFF
TGTGCCAGCAGTGACGGAGGGTACTCCTACAATGAGCAGTTCTTC
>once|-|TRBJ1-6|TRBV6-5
CASSSGTRNSPLHF
TGTGCCAGCAGTTCGGGCACTAGAAATTCACCCCTCCACTTT
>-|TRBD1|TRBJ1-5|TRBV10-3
CAISESSGQAYQPQHF
TGTGCCATCAGTGAGTCGAGCGGACAGGCTTATCAGCCCCAGCATTTT
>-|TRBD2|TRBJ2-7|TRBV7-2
CASSLASGSRGGSYEQYF
TGTGCCAGCAGCTTAGCGTCGGGTTCGCGGGGGGGTTCCTACGAGCAGTACTTC
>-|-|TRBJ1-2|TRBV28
CASSSLAANYGYTF
TGTGCCAGCAGTTCTCTGGCAGCTAACTATGGCTACACCTTC
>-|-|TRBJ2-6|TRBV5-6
CASSLLFPGHTSGANVLTF
TGTGCCAGCAGCTTGCTGTTTCCGGGACACACCTCTGGGGCCAACGTCCTGACTTTC
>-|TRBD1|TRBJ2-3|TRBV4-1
CASSLQGQASLDTQYF
TGCGCCAGCAGCCTCCAGGGACAGGCCTCGCTCGATACGCAGTATTTT
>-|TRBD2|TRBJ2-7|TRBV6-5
CASRDYGSYEQYF
TGTGCCAGTCGGGACTACGGTTCCTACGAGCAGTACTTC
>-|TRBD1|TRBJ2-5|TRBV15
CATSRATGVETQYF
TGTGCCACCAGCAGAGCTACAGGGGTGGAGACCCAGTACTTC
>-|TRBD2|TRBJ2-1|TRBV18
CASSPPIGLAGVNEQFF
TGTGCCAGCTCACCGCCTATCGGACTAGCGGGAGTGAATGAGCAGTTCTTC
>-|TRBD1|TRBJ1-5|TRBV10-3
CAISEAGQPNQPQHF
TGTGCCATCAGTGAGGCGGGACAGCCTAATCAGCCCCAGCATTTT
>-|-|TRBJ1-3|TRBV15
CATSSRISGNTIYF
TGTGCCACCAGCAGCAGGATTTCTGGAAACACCATATATTTT